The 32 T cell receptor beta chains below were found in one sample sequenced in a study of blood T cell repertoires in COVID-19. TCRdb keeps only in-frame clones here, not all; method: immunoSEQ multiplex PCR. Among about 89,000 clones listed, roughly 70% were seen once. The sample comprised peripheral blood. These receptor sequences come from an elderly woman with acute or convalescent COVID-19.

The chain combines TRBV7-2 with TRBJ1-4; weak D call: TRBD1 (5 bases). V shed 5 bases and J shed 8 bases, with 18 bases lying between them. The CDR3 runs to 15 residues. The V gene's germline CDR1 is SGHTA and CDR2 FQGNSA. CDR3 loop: CASSPQVGLGEKLFF. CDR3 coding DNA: TGTGCCAGCAGCCCCCAAGTGGGGCTCGGGGAAAAACTGTTTTTT.

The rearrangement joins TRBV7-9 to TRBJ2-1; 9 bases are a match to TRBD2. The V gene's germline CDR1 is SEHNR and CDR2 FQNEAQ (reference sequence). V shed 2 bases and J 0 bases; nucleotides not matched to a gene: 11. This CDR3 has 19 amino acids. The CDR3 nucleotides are TGTGCCAGCAGCTTACGGCGGGGGGGCCTCTTTGGCTCCTACAATGAGCAGTTCTTC. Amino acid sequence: CASSLRRGGLFGSYNEQFF.

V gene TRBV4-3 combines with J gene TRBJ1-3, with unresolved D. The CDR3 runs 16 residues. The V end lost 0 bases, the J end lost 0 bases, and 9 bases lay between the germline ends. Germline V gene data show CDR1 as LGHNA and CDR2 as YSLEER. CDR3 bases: TGCGCCAGCAGCCAAGAGGCAATCCCCTCTGGAAACACCATATATTTT. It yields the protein CASSQEAIPSGNTIYF.

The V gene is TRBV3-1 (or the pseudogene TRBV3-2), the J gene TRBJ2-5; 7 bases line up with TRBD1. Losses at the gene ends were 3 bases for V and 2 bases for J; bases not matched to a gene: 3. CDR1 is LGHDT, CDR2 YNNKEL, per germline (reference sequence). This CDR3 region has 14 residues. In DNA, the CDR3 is TGTGCCAGCAGCCAGGGACAGCCACAAGAGACCCAGTACTTC. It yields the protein CASSQGQPQETQYF.

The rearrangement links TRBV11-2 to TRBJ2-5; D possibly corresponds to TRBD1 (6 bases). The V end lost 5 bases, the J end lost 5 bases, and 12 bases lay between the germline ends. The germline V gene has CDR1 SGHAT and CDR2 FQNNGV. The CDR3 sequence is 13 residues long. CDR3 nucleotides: TGTGCCAGCAGCCACAGGACAGTTGAGACCCAGTACTTC. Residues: CASSHRTVETQYF. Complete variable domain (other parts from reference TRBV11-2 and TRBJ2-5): EAGVAQSPRYKIIEKRQSVAFWCNPISGHATLYWYQQILGQGPKLLIQFQNNGVVDDSQLPKDRFSAERLKGVDSTLKIQPAKLEDSAVYLCASSHRTVETQYFGPGTRLLVL.

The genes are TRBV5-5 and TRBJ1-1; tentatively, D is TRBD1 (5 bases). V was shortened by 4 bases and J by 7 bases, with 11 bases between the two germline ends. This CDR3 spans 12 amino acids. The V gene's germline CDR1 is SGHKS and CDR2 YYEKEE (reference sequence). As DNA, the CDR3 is TGTGCCAGCAGCCCCCGGGACTATGAAGCTTTCTTT. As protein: CASSPRDYEAFF. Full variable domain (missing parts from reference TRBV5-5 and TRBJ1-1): DAGVTQSPTHLIKTRGQQVTLRCSPISGHKSVSWYQQVLGQGPQFIFQYYEKEERGRGNFPDRFSARQFPNYSSELNVNALLLGDSALYLCASSPRDYEAFFGQGTRLTVV.

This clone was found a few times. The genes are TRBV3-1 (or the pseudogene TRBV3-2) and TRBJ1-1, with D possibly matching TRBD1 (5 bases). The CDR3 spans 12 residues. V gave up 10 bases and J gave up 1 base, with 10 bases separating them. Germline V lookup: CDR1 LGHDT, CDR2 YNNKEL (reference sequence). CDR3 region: CATGGTNTEAFF. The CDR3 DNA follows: TGTGCCACCGGGGGGACGAACACTGAAGCTTTCTTT.

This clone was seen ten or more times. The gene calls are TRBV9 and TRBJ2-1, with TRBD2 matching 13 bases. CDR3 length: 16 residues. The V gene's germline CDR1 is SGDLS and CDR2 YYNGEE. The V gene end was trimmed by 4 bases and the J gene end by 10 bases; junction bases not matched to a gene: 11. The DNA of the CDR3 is TGTGCCAGCAGCCCGGAGAATGGACTAGCGGGGGAAGAGCAGTTCTTC. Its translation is CASSPENGLAGEEQFF. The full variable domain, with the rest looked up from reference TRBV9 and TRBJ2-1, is DSGVTQTPKHLITATGQRVTLRCSPRSGDLSVYWYQQSLDQGLQFLIQYYNGEERAKGNILERFSAQQFPDLHSELNLSSLELGDSALYFCASSPENGLAGEEQFFGPGTRLTVL.

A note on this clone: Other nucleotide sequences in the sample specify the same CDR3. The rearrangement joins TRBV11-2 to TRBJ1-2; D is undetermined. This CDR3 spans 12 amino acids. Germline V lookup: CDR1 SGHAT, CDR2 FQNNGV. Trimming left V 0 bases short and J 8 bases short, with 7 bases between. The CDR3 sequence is CASSLEGDGYTF. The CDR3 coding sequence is TGTGCCAGCAGCTTAGAAGGAGACGGCTACACCTTC.

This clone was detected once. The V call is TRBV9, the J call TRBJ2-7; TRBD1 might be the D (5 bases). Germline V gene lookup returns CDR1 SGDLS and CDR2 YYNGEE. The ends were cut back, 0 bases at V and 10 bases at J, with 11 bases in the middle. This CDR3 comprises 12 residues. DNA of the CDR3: TGTGCCAGCAGCGTAGGAGCAGGGCCCCAGTACTTC. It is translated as CASSVGAGPQYF.

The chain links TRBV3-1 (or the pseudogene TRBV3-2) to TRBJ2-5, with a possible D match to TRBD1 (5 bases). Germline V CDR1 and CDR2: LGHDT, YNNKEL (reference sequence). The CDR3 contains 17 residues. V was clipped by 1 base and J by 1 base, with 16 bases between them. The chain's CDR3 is CASSQVFARTSQETQYF. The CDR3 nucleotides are TGTGCCAGCAGCCAAGTTTTTGCTAGGACAAGCCAAGAGACCCAGTACTTC.

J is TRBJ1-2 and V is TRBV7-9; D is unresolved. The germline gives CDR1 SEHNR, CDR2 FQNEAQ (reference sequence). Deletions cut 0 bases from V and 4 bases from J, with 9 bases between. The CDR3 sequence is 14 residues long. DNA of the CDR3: TGTGCCAGCAGCTTAGCTCCGCGGTCCTATGGCTACACCTTC. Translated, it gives CASSLAPRSYGYTF.

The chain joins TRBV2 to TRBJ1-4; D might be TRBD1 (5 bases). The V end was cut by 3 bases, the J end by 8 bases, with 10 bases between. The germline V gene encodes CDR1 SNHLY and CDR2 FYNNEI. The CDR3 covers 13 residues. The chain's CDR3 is CASSDQGGEKLFF. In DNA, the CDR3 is TGTGCCAGCAGTGACCAGGGAGGAGAAAAACTGTTTTTT.

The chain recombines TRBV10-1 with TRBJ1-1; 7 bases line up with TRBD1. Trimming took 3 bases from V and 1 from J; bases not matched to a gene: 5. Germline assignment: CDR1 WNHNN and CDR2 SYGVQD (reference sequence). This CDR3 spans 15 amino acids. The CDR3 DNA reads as TGCGCCAGCAGTGAACTTCGGACAGGGAACACTGAAGCTTTCTTT. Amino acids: CASSELRTGNTEAFF.

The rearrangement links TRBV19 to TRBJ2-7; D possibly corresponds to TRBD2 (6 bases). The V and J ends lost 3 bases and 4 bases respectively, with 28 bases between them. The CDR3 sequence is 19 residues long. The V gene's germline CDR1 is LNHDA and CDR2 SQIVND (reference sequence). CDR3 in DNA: TGTGCCAGTAGTATGGTGTTATTTAGGCTTTCAACGGGGACTTACGAGCAGTACTTC. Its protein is CASSMVLFRLSTGTYEQYF.

The DNA for the CDR3 is TGTGCCAGCAGCTTATTGGGACAGATTTACGAGCAGTACTTC. Translated, it gives CASSLLGQIYEQYF. The chain recombines TRBV7-2 with TRBJ2-7; 7 bases fit TRBD1. The length of the CDR3 is 14 residues. The germline V gene has CDR1 SGHTA and CDR2 FQGNSA. With V trimmed by 2 bases and J by 4 bases, 5 bases remained unmatched.

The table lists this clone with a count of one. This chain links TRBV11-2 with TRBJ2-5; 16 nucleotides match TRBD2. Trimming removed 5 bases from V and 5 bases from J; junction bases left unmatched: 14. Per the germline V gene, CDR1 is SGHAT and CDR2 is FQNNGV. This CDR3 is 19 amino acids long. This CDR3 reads CASSSRTGTSGGAVETQYF. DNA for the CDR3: TGTGCCAGCAGCAGCAGAACCGGGACTAGCGGGGGGGCCGTTGAGACCCAGTACTTC.

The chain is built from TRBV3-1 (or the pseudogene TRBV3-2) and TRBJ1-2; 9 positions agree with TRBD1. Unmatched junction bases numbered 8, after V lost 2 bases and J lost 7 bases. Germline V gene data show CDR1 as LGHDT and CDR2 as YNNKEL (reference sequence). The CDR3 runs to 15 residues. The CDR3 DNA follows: TGTGCCAGCAGCCAATCGGACAGGGGACGGGTTGGCTACACCTTC. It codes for CASSQSDRGRVGYTF.

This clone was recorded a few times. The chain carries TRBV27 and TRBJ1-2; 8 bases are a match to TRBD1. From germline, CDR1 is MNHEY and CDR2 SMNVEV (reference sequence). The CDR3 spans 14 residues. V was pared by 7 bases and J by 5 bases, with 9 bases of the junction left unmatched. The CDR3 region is CASTTSTGGYGYTF. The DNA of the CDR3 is TGTGCCAGCACTACAAGCACAGGGGGATATGGCTACACCTTC.

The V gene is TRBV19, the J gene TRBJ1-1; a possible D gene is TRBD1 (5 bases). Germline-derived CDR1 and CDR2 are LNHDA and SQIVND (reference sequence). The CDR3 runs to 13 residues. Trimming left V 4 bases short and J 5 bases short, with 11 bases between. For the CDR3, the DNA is TGTGCCAGTAGTACCGGGGGGGGAACTGAAGCTTTCTTT. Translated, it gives CASSTGGGTEAFF. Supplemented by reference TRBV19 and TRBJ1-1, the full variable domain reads DGGITQSPKYLFRKEGQNVTLSCEQNLNHDAMYWYRQDPGQGLRLIYYSQIVNDFQKGDIAEGYSVSREKKESFPLTVTSAQKNPTAFYLCASSTGGGTEAFFGQGTRLTVV.

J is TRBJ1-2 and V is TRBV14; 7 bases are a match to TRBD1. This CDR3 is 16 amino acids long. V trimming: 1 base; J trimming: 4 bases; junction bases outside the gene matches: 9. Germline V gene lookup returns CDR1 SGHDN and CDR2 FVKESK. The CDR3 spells CASSQGETGAVYGYTF. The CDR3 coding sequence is TGTGCCAGCAGCCAAGGGGAAACAGGGGCCGTCTATGGCTACACCTTC.

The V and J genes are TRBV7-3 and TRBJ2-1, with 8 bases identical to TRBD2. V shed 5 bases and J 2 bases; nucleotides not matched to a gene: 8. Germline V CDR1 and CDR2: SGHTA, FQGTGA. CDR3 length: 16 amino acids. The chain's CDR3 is CASSPNRGGPYNEQFF. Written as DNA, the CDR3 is TGTGCCAGCAGCCCCAACCGGGGGGGCCCCTACAATGAGCAGTTCTTC.

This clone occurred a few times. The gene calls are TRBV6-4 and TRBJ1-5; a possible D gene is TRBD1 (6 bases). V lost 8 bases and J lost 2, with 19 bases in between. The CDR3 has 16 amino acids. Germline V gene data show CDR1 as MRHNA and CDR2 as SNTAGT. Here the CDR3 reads CASRPRTVSGNQPQHF. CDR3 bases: TGTGCCAGCCGCCCCAGGACAGTAAGTGGCAATCAGCCCCAGCATTTT.

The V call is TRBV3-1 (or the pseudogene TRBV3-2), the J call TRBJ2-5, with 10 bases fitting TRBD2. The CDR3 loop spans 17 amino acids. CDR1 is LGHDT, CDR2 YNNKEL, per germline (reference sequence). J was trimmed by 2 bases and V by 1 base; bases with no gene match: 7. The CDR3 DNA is TGTGCCAGCAGCCAAGTCGGTACTAGCGGGGTACAAGAGACCCAGTACTTC. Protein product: CASSQVGTSGVQETQYF.

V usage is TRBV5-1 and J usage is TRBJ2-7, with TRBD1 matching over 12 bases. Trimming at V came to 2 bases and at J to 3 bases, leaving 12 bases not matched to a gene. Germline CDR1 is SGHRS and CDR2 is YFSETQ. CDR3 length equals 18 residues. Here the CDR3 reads CASSFGTGGVGFHYEQYF. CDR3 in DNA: TGCGCCAGCAGCTTTGGGACAGGGGGCGTGGGGTTTCACTACGAGCAGTACTTC.

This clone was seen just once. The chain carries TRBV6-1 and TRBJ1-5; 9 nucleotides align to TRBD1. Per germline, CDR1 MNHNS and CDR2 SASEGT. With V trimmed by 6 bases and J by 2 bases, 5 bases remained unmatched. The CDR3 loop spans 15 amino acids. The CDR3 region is CASRPQGARNQPQHF. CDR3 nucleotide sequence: TGTGCCAGCAGGCCACAGGGGGCACGCAATCAGCCCCAGCATTTT.

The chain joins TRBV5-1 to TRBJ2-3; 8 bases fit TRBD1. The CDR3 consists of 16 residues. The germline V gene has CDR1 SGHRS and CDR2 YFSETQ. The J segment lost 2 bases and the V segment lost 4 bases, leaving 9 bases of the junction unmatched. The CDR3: CASSPKTGDDTDTQYF. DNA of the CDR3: TGCGCCAGCAGCCCCAAGACAGGGGATGACACAGATACGCAGTATTTT. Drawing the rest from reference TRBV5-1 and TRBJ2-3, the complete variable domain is KAGVTQTPRYLIKTRGQQVTLSCSPISGHRSVSWYQQTPGQGLQFLFEYFSETQRNKGNFPGRFSGRQFSNSRSEMNVSTLELGDSALYLCASSPKTGDDTDTQYFGPGTRLTVL.

In nucleotides, the CDR3 is TGTGCCAGCTCACCACCTTCCGGAGATACGCAGTATTTT. This gives the protein CASSPPSGDTQYF. The V and J genes are TRBV18 and TRBJ2-3; D unclear. V shed 0 bases and J shed 5 bases, with 6 bases lying between them. Germline CDR1 and CDR2: KGHSH and LQKENI. The CDR3 spans 13 residues.

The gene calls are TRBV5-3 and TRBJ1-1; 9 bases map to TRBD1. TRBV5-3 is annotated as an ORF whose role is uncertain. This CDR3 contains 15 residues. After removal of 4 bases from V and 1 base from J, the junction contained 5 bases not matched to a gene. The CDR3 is CARSPPGQGNTEAFF. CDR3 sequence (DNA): TGTGCCAGAAGCCCCCCGGGACAGGGGAACACTGAAGCTTTCTTT.

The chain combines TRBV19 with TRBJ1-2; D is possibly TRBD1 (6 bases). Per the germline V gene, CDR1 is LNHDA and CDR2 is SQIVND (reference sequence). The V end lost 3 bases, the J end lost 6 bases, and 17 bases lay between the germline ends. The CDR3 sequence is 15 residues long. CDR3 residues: CASSMEGGRRNGYTF. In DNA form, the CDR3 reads TGTGCCAGTAGTATGGAGGGGGGGCGTAGGAATGGCTACACCTTC.

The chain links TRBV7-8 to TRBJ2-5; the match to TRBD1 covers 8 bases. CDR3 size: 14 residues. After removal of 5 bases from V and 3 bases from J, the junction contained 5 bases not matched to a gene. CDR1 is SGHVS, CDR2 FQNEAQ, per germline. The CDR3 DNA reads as TGTGCCAGCAGCCTTCAGACAGGGGAAGAGACCCAGTACTTC. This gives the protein CASSLQTGEETQYF.

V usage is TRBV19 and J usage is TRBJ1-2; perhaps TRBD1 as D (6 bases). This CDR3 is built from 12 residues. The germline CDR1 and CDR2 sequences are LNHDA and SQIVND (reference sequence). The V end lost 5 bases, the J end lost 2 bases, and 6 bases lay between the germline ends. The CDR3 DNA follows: TGTGCCAGTAGTGACAGGAACTATGGCTACACCTTC. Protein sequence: CASSDRNYGYTF.